This section outlines one TCR beta chain sequence together with its context. The antigen is undetermined. These data originate in a study of T-cell reconstitution after alpha-beta-depleted transplantation in children. As it was prepared, the TCRbeta library received unique molecular identifiers. TCRdb called the PCR reads again in MiXCR, with one record for every CDR3 protein. The sample yields about a million distinct CDR3 sequences, about 26% seen once. Study-wide results and limits: The origin of high day-60 TCRbeta diversity in some patients lay in surviving recipient T cells and thymic progenitors. Two months or so post-transplant, alpha-beta T cells reportedly derived from several hundred expanded graft clones.

The CDR3 totals 12 residues. Germline V lookup: CDR1 SGHAT, CDR2 FQNNGV. Trimming pared 3 bases from V and 6 bases from J, leaving 9 bases between. The source was PBMCs, mostly from graft donor cells, collected 360 days after TCRalphabeta/CD19-depleted stem cell transplant. The origin of this receptor is a boy in the first two years of life who had a stem cell transplant for SCID, so the T cells may come from the graft donor. V usage is TRBV11-2 and J usage is TRBJ2-7; D remains ambiguous. In DNA form, the CDR3 reads TGTGCCAGCAGCTTTTTCACGGTCGAGCAGTACTTC. Protein sequence: CASSFFTVEQYF.